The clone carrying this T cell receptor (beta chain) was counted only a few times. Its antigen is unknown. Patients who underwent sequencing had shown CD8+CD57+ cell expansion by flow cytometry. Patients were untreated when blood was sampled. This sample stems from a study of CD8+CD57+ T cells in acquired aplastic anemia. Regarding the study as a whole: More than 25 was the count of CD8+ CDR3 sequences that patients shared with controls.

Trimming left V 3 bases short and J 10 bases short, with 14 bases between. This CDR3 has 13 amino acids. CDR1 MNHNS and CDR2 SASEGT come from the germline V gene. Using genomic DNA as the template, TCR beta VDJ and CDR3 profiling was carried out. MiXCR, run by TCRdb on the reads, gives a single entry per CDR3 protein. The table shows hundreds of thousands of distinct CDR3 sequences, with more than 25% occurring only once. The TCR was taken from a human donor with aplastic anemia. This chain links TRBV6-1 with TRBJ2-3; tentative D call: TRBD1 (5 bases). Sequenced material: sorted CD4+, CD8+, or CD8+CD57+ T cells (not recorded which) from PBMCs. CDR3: CASSDRTPSSQYF. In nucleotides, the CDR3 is TGTGCCAGCAGTGACAGGACACCTTCGTCGCAGTATTTT.